The 6 T cell receptor beta chains in this list originate from one sample, sequenced in a study of monozygotic twins with inflammatory bowel disease (dated by TCRdb to between 2017 and 2020). Library prep was done by 5' RACE. Reads for this sample came from an Illumina HiSeq 2500. One entry per CDR3 protein sequence results from the TCRdb reprocessing of the reads, with DNA left out. The sample's clone listing holds more than 350,000 distinct CDR3 sequences. About 2.2% of the sample is held by the ten biggest clonotypes. The sequencing sample was made of blood. The receptor source for this set is a human donor with ulcerative colitis or Crohn's disease, or a healthy co-twin of an affected twin (not recorded which).

The chain couples TRBV18 to TRBJ1-2. The CDR3 consists of 14 residues. Germline values: CDR1 KGHSH, CDR2 LQKENI. This chain's CDR3 is CASSSAGPSPRDTF.

V gene TRBV5-1 combines with J gene TRBJ2-3; TCRdb calls TRBD1, which cannot be checked without DNA. CDR3 length: 14 amino acids. Germline-derived CDR1 and CDR2 are SGHRS and YFSETQ. This CDR3 is CTSTDRGRTDTQYF.

The chain couples TRBV4-3 to TRBJ1-1; the D gene TCRdb calls, TRBD1, cannot be checked with no DNA. Germline V gene sequence: CDR1 LGHNA, CDR2 YSLEER. CDR3 size: 14 residues. The CDR3 spells CASSQDMGDTEAFF.

The CDR3 reads CAISETEGTEAFF. This chain links TRBV10-3 with TRBJ1-1; TCRdb outputs TRBD1, but without DNA this stays unchecked. Germline loops: CDR1 ENHRY, CDR2 SYGVKD. CDR3 length equals 13 residues.

The chain carries TRBV5-1 and TRBJ1-2. The CDR3 loop spans 15 amino acids. Germline CDR1 and CDR2: SGHRS and YFSETQ. This CDR3 reads CASSLADGTNYGYTF.

The CDR3 here is CASSLADHMNTEAFF. This chain links TRBV5-1 with TRBJ1-1. Germline lookup yields CDR1 SGHRS and CDR2 YFSETQ. The CDR3 runs 15 residues.